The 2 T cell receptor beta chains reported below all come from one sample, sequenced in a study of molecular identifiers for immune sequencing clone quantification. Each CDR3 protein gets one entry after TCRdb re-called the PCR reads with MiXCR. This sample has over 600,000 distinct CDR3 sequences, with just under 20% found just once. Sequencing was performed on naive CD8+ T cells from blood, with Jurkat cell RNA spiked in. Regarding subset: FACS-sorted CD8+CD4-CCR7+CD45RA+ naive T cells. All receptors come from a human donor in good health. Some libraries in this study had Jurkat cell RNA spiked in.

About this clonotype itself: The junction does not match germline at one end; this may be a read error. CDR3 amino acids: CASSPAPGAGNTIYF. CDR3 bases: TGCGCCAGCAGCCCAGCCCCTGGAGCGGGAAACACCATATATTTT. The V and J genes are TRBV25-1 and TRBJ1-3; no clear D. CDR1 and CDR2 (germline): MGHDK, SYGVNS. The CDR3 is made up of 15 amino acids. Looking up the rest from reference TRBV25-1 and TRBJ1-3 gives the full variable domain: EADIYQTPRYLVIGTGKKITLECSQTMGHDKMYWYQQDPGMELHLIHYSYGVNSTEKGDLSSESTVSRIRTEHFPLTLESARPSHTSQYLCASSPAPGAGNTIYFGEGSWLTVV.

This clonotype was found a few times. DNA for the CDR3: TGCGCCAGCAGCCAAGACCTGCTAGCGGGAGAGGGAGAGACCCAGTACTTC. Translating gives CASSQDLLAGEGETQYF. This chain connects TRBV4-1 to TRBJ2-5; 10 nucleotides align to TRBD2. J was trimmed by 4 bases and V by 0 bases; bases with no gene match: 8. Looked up from germline, CDR1 is MGHRA and CDR2 is YSYEKL. There are 17 residues in the CDR3.